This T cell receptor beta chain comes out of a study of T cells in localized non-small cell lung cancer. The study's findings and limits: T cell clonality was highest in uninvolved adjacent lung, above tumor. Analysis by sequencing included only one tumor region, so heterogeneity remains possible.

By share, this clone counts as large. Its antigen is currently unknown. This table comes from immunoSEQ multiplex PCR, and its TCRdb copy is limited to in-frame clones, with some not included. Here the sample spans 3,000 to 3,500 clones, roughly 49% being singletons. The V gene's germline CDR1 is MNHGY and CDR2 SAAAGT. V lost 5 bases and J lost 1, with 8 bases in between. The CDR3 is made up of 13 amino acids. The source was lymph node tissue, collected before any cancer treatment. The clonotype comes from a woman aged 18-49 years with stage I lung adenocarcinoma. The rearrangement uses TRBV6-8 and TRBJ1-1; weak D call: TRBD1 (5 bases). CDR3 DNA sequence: TGTGCCAGCAGTGACGGACAGAACACTGAAGCTTTCTTT. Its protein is CASSDGQNTEAFF.